This T cell receptor (beta chain) was found in a study of CD8 T cells in Susac syndrome. Peripheral blood CD8+ and CD4+ T cells were profiled by TCR beta sequencing. The study used treatment-naive patients who had stable or active relapsing-remitting disease as multiple sclerosis controls. FACS was used to enrich TEMRA cells, whereas the CD8+ and CD4+ T cells were obtained by negative isolation. It was with random hexamers that roughly 0.5 to 1 ug RNA was reverse transcribed. TCR beta CDR3 was amplified by immunoSEQ multiplex PCR. This amplification extended across 54 Vbeta and 13 Jbeta segments. TCRdb ran MiXCR on the immunoSEQ multiplex PCR reads and lists one entry per CDR3 protein. The sample has about 200,000 distinct CDR3 sequences, about 95% seen once. The sample consisted of CD4+ T cells from PBMCs. The sequence was obtained from a human donor with multiple sclerosis.

CDR3 residues: CAPREQYF. DNA of the CDR3: TGCGCTCCACGGGAGCAGTACTTC. The chain joins TRBV23-1 to TRBJ2-7, with no clear D. TRBV23-1 is reported as an ORF; its role is uncertain. This CDR3 comprises 8 residues.